These 22 T cell receptor beta chains originate from one sample sequenced in a study of identifying expanded T cells in peripheral blood. Profiling relied on immunoSEQ multiplex PCR, and the TCRdb table lists in-frame clones only, not all of them. The sample has about 82,000 clones; 70% to 90% are singletons. Source material: blood. Every receptor here comes from a person between 18 and 70 years old in good health.

Only a few counts were recorded for this clone. The chain carries TRBV19 and TRBJ1-5; D remains unclear. The CDR3 extends over 12 amino acids. V lost 9 bases to trimming and J lost 2 bases, with 8 bases between them. Germline CDR1 reads LNHDA; CDR2 reads SQIVND (reference sequence). CDR3 nucleotides: TGTGCCAGCAATAGGGGCAATCAGCCCCAGCATTTT. Amino acids: CASNRGNQPQHF.

This chain links TRBV30 with TRBJ2-7, with D perhaps matching TRBD2 (7 bases). The CDR3 length is 14 residues. Germline CDR1 GTSNPN, CDR2 SVGIG (reference sequence). Trimming stripped 2 bases from V and 6 bases from J, with 17 bases between. Written as DNA, the CDR3 is TGTGCCTGGAGTCGGGCGGGGGCTGGACTCGAGCAGTACTTC. Translated, it gives CAWSRAGAGLEQYF.

The sample holds a few counts of this clone. This chain links TRBV19 with TRBJ2-7; perhaps TRBD1 as D (6 bases). V was clipped by 5 bases and J by 3 bases, with 20 bases between them. There are 16 residues in the CDR3. Looked up from germline, CDR1 is LNHDA and CDR2 is SQIVND (reference sequence). The CDR3 DNA sequence: TGTGCCAGTAGTGAAACGCCAGGGGTACAAGGCTACGAGCAGTACTTC. Translated: CASSETPGVQGYEQYF.

This clone was recorded only once. This chain joins TRBV6-5 and TRBJ1-1; 8 bases line up with TRBD1. The CDR3 runs to 13 residues. CDR1 is MNHEY, CDR2 SVGAGI, per germline. Losses at the gene ends were 2 bases for V and 6 bases for J; bases not matched to a gene: 2. The chain's CDR3 is CASSYMGQAEAFF. CDR3 sequence (DNA): TGTGCCAGCAGTTACATGGGACAGGCTGAAGCTTTCTTT.

V usage is TRBV19 and J usage is TRBJ1-1; tentative D call: TRBD1 (6 bases). The CDR3 consists of 14 residues. The V gene lost 4 bases and the J gene lost 0 bases, with 9 bases spanning the gap. Germline CDR1 and CDR2: LNHDA and SQIVND (reference sequence). The CDR3 DNA follows: TGTGCCAGTAGTAGAAAGGGGGTGAACACTGAAGCTTTCTTT. It is translated as CASSRKGVNTEAFF.

The V call is TRBV10-3, the J call TRBJ2-1; D is perhaps TRBD1 (6 bases). Germline CDR1 ENHRY, CDR2 SYGVKD. There are 13 residues in the CDR3. V lost 7 bases, J lost 7 bases, and 14 bases lay in between. The chain's CDR3 is CAINPEQGNEQFF. CDR3 DNA sequence: TGTGCCATCAATCCCGAACAGGGTAATGAGCAGTTCTTC.

This chain connects TRBV29-1 to TRBJ1-6; D not resolved. The CDR3 is 13 amino acids. Trimming stripped 5 bases from V and 6 bases from J, with 11 bases between. Germline-derived CDR1 and CDR2 are SQVTM and ANQGSEA. Here the CDR3 reads CSVKTVPNSPLHF. The CDR3 nucleotides read TGCAGCGTTAAAACAGTACCTAATTCACCCCTCCACTTT.

The sample holds a few counts of this clone. The V gene is TRBV19, the J gene TRBJ1-6, with D maybe TRBD1 (6 bases). Trimming removed 6 bases from V and 13 bases from J, with 16 bases in between. Germline-derived CDR1 and CDR2 are LNHDA and SQIVND (reference sequence). There are 13 residues in the CDR3. The CDR3 sequence: CASRPEGGSPLHF. Written as DNA, the CDR3 is TGTGCCAGTAGACCGGAGGGGGGTTCGCCCCTCCACTTT. Combining the CDR3 with reference TRBV19 and TRBJ1-6 gives the whole variable domain DGGITQSPKYLFRKEGQNVTLSCEQNLNHDAMYWYRQDPGQGLRLIYYSQIVNDFQKGDIAEGYSVSREKKESFPLTVTSAQKNPTAFYLCASRPEGGSPLHFGNGTRLTVT.

The genes are TRBV14 and TRBJ1-1, with 8 bases aligning to TRBD1. The CDR3 runs 15 residues. Germline V gives CDR1 SGHDN, CDR2 FVKESK. J gave up 1 base and V 5 bases, and 6 bases lay outside the gene matches. CDR3 coding DNA: TGTGCCAGCAGCTGGGACAGGAAAGGGAACACTGAAGCTTTCTTT. Translation: CASSWDRKGNTEAFF.

The genes are TRBV30 and TRBJ2-7; D gene ambiguous. Germline V gene lookup returns CDR1 GTSNPN and CDR2 SVGIG (reference sequence). The length of the CDR3 is 14 residues. Trimming pared 2 bases from V and 0 bases from J, leaving 11 bases between. CDR3 in DNA: TGTGCCTGGAGTAGTGGTGTGGGCTCCTACGAGCAGTACTTC. This sequence encodes CAWSSGVGSYEQYF. Together with reference TRBV30 and TRBJ2-7, the CDR3 gives the full variable domain: SQTIHQWPATLVQPVGSPLSLECTVEGTSNPNLYWYRQAAGRGLQLLFYSVGIGQISSEVPQNLSASRPQDRQFILSSKKLLLSDSGFYLCAWSSGVGSYEQYFGPGTRLTVT.

The chain carries TRBV30 and TRBJ2-1; 7 bases map to TRBD2. The CDR3 runs 12 residues. Per the germline V gene, CDR1 is GTSNPN and CDR2 is SVGIG (reference sequence). This CDR3 is CARESSYNEQFF. In DNA, the CDR3 is TGTGCGCGGGAGAGCTCCTACAATGAGCAGTTCTTC.

This clone turned up a few times. The rearrangement uses TRBV7-3 and TRBJ1-1, with D perhaps TRBD1 (5 bases). The V and J ends lost 5 bases and 1 base respectively, with 11 bases between them. Germline lookup yields CDR1 SGHTA and CDR2 FQGTGA. The CDR3 length is 14 residues. The CDR3 coding sequence is TGTGCCAGCAGCCCGGGAGGGGAGAACACTGAAGCTTTCTTT. Translated: CASSPGGENTEAFF.

This rearrangement joins TRBV28 to TRBJ2-1; D ambiguous. Germline assignment: CDR1 MDHEN and CDR2 SYDVKM. V was clipped by 5 bases and J by 6 bases, with 14 bases between them. The CDR3 extends over 14 amino acids. CDR3 in amino acids: CASSDPPQRNEQFF. The CDR3 DNA follows: TGTGCCAGCAGTGACCCACCCCAGCGCAATGAGCAGTTCTTC.

The J gene is TRBJ2-6, the V gene TRBV19, with D possibly TRBD2 on 7 matching bases. The CDR3 contains 17 residues. Trimming stripped 3 bases from V and 2 bases from J, with 14 bases between. Germline V gene data show CDR1 as LNHDA and CDR2 as SQIVND (reference sequence). CDR3 DNA sequence: TGTGCCAGTAGTATGGTACAGGGAGGGACTGGGGCCAACGTCCTGACTTTC. This codes for CASSMVQGGTGANVLTF.

The chain recombines TRBV5-1 with TRBJ2-7; tentative D call: TRBD2 (6 bases). Trimming cost V 0 bases and J 6 bases, with 16 bases left between them. Germline-derived CDR1 and CDR2 are SGHRS and YFSETQ. The CDR3 spans 15 residues. The CDR3 protein is CASSLVGTPQGEQYF. For the CDR3, the DNA is TGCGCCAGCAGCTTGGTAGGGACTCCCCAGGGCGAGCAGTACTTC.

This chain connects TRBV10-3 to TRBJ2-2; 7 bases are a match to TRBD1. Trimming at V came to 4 bases and at J to 0 bases, leaving 5 bases not matched to a gene. The CDR3 loop spans 16 amino acids. In germline, CDR1 is ENHRY, CDR2 SYGVKD. CDR3: CAISGGGPANTGELFF. CDR3 DNA sequence: TGTGCCATCAGTGGAGGGGGCCCCGCGAACACCGGGGAGCTGTTTTTT.

J is TRBJ1-1 and V is TRBV30; no clear D. V lost 2 bases and J lost 3, with 10 bases in between. The CDR3 runs 13 residues. Germline loops: CDR1 GTSNPN, CDR2 SVGIG (reference sequence). The CDR3 region has the DNA TGTGCCTGGAGTAAAGGAGGGTACACTGAAGCTTTCTTT. It yields the protein CAWSKGGYTEAFF.

This rearrangement joins TRBV13 to TRBJ1-4; possible D gene TRBD1, 5 bases. Germline-derived CDR1 and CDR2 are PRHDT and FYEKMQ (reference sequence). There are 14 residues in the CDR3. Trimming took 4 bases from V and 8 from J, leaving 14 bases between them. CDR3 in amino acids: CASSSGGTLEKLFF. CDR3 coding DNA: TGTGCCAGCAGCTCGGGGGGGACCTTAGAAAAACTGTTTTTT.

The rearrangement joins TRBV30 to TRBJ2-5; 11 nucleotides match TRBD2. The germline CDR1 and CDR2 sequences are GTSNPN and SVGIG (reference sequence). The CDR3 consists of 16 residues. V was pared by 3 bases and J by 0 bases, with 6 bases of the junction left unmatched. For the CDR3, the DNA is TGTGCCTGGAGACTAGCGGGGGAGCGGTACCAAGAGACCCAGTACTTC. This sequence encodes CAWRLAGERYQETQYF. Supplemented by reference TRBV30 and TRBJ2-5, the full variable domain reads SQTIHQWPATLVQPVGSPLSLECTVEGTSNPNLYWYRQAAGRGLQLLFYSVGIGQISSEVPQNLSASRPQDRQFILSSKKLLLSDSGFYLCAWRLAGERYQETQYFGPGTRLLVL.

CDR3 loop: CASRATSGALSNQPQHF. CDR3 nucleotides: TGTGCCAGCAGGGCAACCTCTGGGGCGTTAAGCAATCAGCCCCAGCATTTT. The rearrangement joins TRBV27 to TRBJ1-5; perhaps TRBD1 as D (5 bases). This CDR3 is built from 17 residues. The V and J ends lost 6 bases and 1 base respectively, with 19 bases between them. Per germline, CDR1 MNHEY and CDR2 SMNVEV (reference sequence).

The V and J genes are TRBV6-5 and TRBJ1-1; D unclear. CDR3 size: 12 residues. From germline, CDR1 is MNHEY and CDR2 SVGAGI. V lost 5 bases, J lost 11 bases, and 15 bases lay in between. The CDR3 reads CASSAVQGMAFF. Here the CDR3 DNA reads TGTGCCAGCAGTGCCGTACAAGGGATGGCTTTCTTT.

This clone appeared a single time. This rearrangement joins TRBV4-1 to TRBJ2-2; D could derive from TRBD1 or TRBD2 (5 bases each). The CDR3 totals 16 residues. Germline CDR1 MGHRA, CDR2 YSYEKL. V was clipped by 1 base and J by 4 bases, with 13 bases between them. This chain's CDR3 is CASSQVTGRTTGELFF. DNA for the CDR3: TGCGCCAGCAGCCAAGTAACGGGACGGACCACCGGGGAGCTGTTTTTT.